This is a list of T cell receptor beta chains from one sample in a study of OX40 agonist ivuxolimab in advanced cancers. Using immunoSEQ multiplex PCR, the repertoire was profiled, and TCRdb retains in-frame clones only, with some absent. The sample lists around 84,000 clones; approximately 95% were seen once. The source was CD4+ or CD8+ T cells sorted from blood, collected in a trial of the OX40 agonist ivuxolimab. The receptors stem from an adult with an advanced solid tumor such as melanoma, head and neck, liver or kidney cancer. Both conserved end residues are part of each CDR3. A D gene is named only where the DNA matches it firmly. A row's size may be missing; if present it is once, few, many or a size class.

J	D	size	V	DNA	CDR3
TRBJ2-4	-	-	TRBV4-3	TGCGCCAGCAGCCAAGAATTGGCGGGGTCCCCCAAAAACATTCAGTACTTC	CASSQELAGSPKNIQYF
TRBJ2-7	TRBD2	once	TRBV27	TGTGCCAGCAGTTCTAGAGTGGAGACTAGCGGGAGGGCCGTTCCCTACGAGCAGTACTTC	CASSSRVETSGRAVPYEQYF
TRBJ2-5	-	-	TRBV14	TGTGCCAGCAGCCAAGTGGAGGAGACCCAGTACTTC	CASSQVEETQYF
TRBJ2-7	-	-	TRBV6-5	TGTGCCAGCAGTTACTCGAGGAGTTTTTCCTACGAGCAGTACTTC	CASSYSRSFSYEQYF
TRBJ2-7	TRBD1	-	TRBV4-3	TGCGCCAGCAGCCGGATGCGAGGACAGGGTTACGAGCAGTACTTC	CASSRMRGQGYEQYF
TRBJ1-2	-	-	TRBV7-9	TGTGCCAGCAGCACCATAGATGGCTACACCTTC	CASSTIDGYTF
TRBJ2-7	-	-	TRBV6-1	TGTGCCAGCAGTGAAGAGGATAGCGGCCTCTCCTACGAGCAGTACTTC	CASSEEDSGLSYEQYF
TRBJ2-7	-	-	TRBV5-4	TGTGCCAGCAGCTACCTAGAAATTCCTCCTTACGAGCAGTACTTC	CASSYLEIPPYEQYF
TRBJ2-1	TRBD2	-	TRBV10-3	TGTGCCATCAGTGGGGGACTAGCGGGAGGGCCTCGTAATGAGCAGTTCTTC	CAISGGLAGGPRNEQFF
TRBJ2-7	-	once	TRBV6-5	TGTGCCAGCTCCCTCCCGGGACTCTCTAAGGAGCAGTACTTC	CASSLPGLSKEQYF
TRBJ1-1	-	-	TRBV6-1	TGTGCCAGCAGTGAAGGGACGGTGAACACTGAAGCTTTCTTT	CASSEGTVNTEAFF
TRBJ2-5	-	few	TRBV21-1	TGTGCCAGCACGCAGGGTACAGGGGGCGGGAAGACCCAGTACTTC	CASTQGTGGGKTQYF
TRBJ2-3	TRBD2	-	TRBV9	TGTGCCAGCAGCGTAGTCGCGGGAGTACCCGATACGCAGTATTTT	CASSVVAGVPDTQYF
TRBJ1-3	TRBD1	-	TRBV4-1	TGCGCCAGCAGCCAAGATCCAGGGGGCTGGTCTGGAAACACCATATATTTT	CASSQDPGGWSGNTIYF
TRBJ2-1	TRBD1	-	TRBV7-2	TGTGCCAGCAGCGAAGACAGGGGGCGTTTCTACAATGAGCAGTTCTTC	CASSEDRGRFYNEQFF
TRBJ2-3	TRBD1	-	TRBV7-9	TGTGCCAGCAGCCGAAAGGGACAGGGTTTAGAGACAGATACGCAGTATTTT	CASSRKGQGLETDTQYF
TRBJ2-4	TRBD1	-	TRBV4-1	TGCGCCAGCAGCCAGACGGGACAGGGATATTCCAAAAACATTCAGTACTTC	CASSQTGQGYSKNIQYF
TRBJ1-5	-	-	TRBV4-3	TGCGCCAGCAGCCAAGGGACAGCAGGTGGCTATCAGCCCCAGCATTTT	CASSQGTAGGYQPQHF
TRBJ2-5	-	-	TRBV15	TGTGCCACCAGCAGAGATTTAGGGCAGCAAGAGACCCAGTACTTC	CATSRDLGQQETQYF
TRBJ2-3	TRBD2	-	TRBV6-6	TGTGCCAGCAGTTACCTAGCGGGTAGCACAGATACGCAGTATTTT	CASSYLAGSTDTQYF
TRBJ2-7	-	-	TRBV5-8	TGTGCCAGCAGCGTAGGATCTTACGAGCAGTACTTC	CASSVGSYEQYF
TRBJ2-2	-	-	TRBV6-6	TGTGCCAGCACCCCTTCGGGTGGGGCGGCCGGGGAGCTGTTTTTT	CASTPSGGAAGELFF
TRBJ2-7	-	-	TRBV7-9	TGTGCCAGCAGTCGACTAGTAGGGGGACACTACGAGCAGTACTTC	CASSRLVGGHYEQYF
TRBJ2-7	TRBD2	-	TRBV4-1	TGCGCCAGCAGCCAAGGCCCCACGGGGGGAGCCTACGAGCAGTACTTC	CASSQGPTGGAYEQYF
TRBJ1-1	-	few	TRBV19	TGTGCCAGTAGTATAGGCCGATACACTGAAGCTTTCTTT	CASSIGRYTEAFF
TRBJ2-2	-	-	TRBV10-3	TGTGCCATCAAGGAGAACACCGGGGAGCTGTTTTTT	CAIKENTGELFF
TRBJ2-1	TRBD2	-	TRBV11-2	TGTGCCAGCAGCTTGCCTAGCGGGAACGACAATGAGCAGTTCTTC	CASSLPSGNDNEQFF
TRBJ2-7	TRBD2	-	TRBV7-6	TGTGCCAGCAGCGTGGCACTAGCGGGAGGCTACGAGCAGTACTTC	CASSVALAGGYEQYF
TRBJ2-3	TRBD2	-	TRBV2	TGTGCCAGGTCTCTGAGGCGGGAGAATTTT	CARSLRRENF